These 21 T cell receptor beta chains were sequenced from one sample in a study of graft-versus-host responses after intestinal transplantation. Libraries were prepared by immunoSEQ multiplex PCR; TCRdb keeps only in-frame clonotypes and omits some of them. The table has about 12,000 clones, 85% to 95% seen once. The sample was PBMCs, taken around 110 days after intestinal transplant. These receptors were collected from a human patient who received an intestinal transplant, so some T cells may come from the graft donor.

Here the CDR3 DNA reads TGTGCCAGCAGCGTAGAGACCCAGTACTTC. This translates into CASSVETQYF. The chain carries TRBV7-9 and TRBJ2-5; the D is unclear. Germline CDR1 is SEHNR and CDR2 is FQNEAQ (reference sequence). There are 10 residues in the CDR3. Trimming shortened V by 5 bases and J by 4 bases, and 2 bases separated the two germline ends.

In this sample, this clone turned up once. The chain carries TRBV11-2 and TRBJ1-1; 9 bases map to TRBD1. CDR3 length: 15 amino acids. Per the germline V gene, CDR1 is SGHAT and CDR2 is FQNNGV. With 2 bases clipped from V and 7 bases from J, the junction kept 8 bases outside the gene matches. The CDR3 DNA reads TGTGCCAGCAGCTTATCCCACGGGACAGGGCTTGAAGCTTTCTTT. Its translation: CASSLSHGTGLEAFF.

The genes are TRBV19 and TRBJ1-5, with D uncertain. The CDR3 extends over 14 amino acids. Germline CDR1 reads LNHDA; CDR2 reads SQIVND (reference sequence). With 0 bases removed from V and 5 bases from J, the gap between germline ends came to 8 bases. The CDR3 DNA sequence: TGTGCCAGTAGTATAGATCTTGAGTATCAGCCCCAGCATTTT. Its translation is CASSIDLEYQPQHF.

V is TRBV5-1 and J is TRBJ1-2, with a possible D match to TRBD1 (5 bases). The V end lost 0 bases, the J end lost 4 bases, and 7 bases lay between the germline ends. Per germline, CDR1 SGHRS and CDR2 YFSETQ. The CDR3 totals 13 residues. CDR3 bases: TGCGCCAGCAGCTTGGCCCAGGGCTATGGCTACACCTTC. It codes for CASSLAQGYGYTF.

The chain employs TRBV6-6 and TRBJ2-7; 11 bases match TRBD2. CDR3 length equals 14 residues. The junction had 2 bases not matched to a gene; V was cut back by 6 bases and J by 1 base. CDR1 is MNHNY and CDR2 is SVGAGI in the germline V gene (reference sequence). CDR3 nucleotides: TGTGCCAGCAGGGGGACTAGCGGTTCCTACGAGCAGTACTTC. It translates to CASRGTSGSYEQYF.

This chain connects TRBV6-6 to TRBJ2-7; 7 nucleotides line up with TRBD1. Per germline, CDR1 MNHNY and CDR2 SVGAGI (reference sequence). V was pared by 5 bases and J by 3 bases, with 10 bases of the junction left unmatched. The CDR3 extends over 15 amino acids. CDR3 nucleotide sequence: TGTGCCAGCAGTGATAACAGGGGAACGAACTACGAGCAGTACTTC. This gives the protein CASSDNRGTNYEQYF.

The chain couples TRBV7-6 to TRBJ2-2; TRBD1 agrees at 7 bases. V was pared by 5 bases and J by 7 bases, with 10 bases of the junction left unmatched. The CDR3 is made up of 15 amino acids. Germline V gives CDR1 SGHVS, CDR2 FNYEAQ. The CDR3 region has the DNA TGTGCCAGCAGCGGTAGACAGGGAAGAGACGGGGAGCTGTTTTTT. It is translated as CASSGRQGRDGELFF.

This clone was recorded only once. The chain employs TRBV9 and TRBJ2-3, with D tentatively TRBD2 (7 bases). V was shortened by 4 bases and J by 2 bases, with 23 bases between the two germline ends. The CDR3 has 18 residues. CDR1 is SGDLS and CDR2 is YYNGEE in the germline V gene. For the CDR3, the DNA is TGTGCCAGCAGCACCCCTCTAGGGGGGGACGAGCACACAGATACGCAGTATTTT. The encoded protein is CASSTPLGGDEHTDTQYF.

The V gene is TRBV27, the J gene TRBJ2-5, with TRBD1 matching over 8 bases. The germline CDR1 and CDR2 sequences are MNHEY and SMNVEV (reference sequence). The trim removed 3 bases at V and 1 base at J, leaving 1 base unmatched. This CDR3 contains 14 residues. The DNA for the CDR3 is TGTGCCAGCAGTTTCAGGGGGCCCCAAGAGACCCAGTACTTC. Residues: CASSFRGPQETQYF.

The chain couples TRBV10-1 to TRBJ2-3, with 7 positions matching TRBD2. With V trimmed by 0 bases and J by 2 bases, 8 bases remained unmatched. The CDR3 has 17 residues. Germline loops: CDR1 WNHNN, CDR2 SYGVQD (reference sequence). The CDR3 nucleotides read TGCGCCAGCAGTGAGTCTGTGGCGGGAGCGTTCACAGATACGCAGTATTTT. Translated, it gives CASSESVAGAFTDTQYF.

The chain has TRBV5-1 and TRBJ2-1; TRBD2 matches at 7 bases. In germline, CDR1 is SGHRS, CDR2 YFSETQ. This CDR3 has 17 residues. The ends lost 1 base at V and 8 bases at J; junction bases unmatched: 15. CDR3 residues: CASSLYGWRKREDEQFF. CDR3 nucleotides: TGCGCCAGCAGCTTGTATGGGTGGAGGAAGCGGGAAGATGAGCAGTTCTTC.

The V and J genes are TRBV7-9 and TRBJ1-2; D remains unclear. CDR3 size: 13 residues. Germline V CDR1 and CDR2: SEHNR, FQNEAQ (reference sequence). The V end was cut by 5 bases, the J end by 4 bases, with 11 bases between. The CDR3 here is CASSGRLSYGYTF. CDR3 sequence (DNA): TGTGCCAGCAGCGGCCGTTTGAGCTATGGCTACACCTTC.

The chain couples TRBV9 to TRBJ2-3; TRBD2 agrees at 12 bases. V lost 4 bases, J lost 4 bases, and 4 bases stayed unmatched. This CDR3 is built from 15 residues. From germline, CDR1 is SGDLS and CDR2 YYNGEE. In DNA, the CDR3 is TGTGCCAGCAGCTCACTAGCGGGAGGTTCAGATACGCAGTATTTT. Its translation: CASSSLAGGSDTQYF. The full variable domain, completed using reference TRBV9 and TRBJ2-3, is DSGVTQTPKHLITATGQRVTLRCSPRSGDLSVYWYQQSLDQGLQFLIQYYNGEERAKGNILERFSAQQFPDLHSELNLSSLELGDSALYFCASSSLAGGSDTQYFGPGTRLTVL.

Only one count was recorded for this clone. Written as DNA, the CDR3 is TGTGCCTGGAGTGGGGGGACAGGGGGCGTTGGCTACACCTTC. This encodes CAWSGGTGGVGYTF. J is TRBJ1-2 and V is TRBV30, with 12 nucleotides matching TRBD1. This CDR3 comprises 14 residues. Germline CDR1 GTSNPN, CDR2 SVGIG (reference sequence). With V trimmed by 1 base and J by 7 bases, 4 bases remained unmatched.

CDR3 sequence reads: CATAESSSYEQYF. Written as DNA, the CDR3 is TGTGCCACCGCGGAGTCCAGTTCCTACGAGCAGTACTTC. This chain joins TRBV25-1 and TRBJ2-7; D gene unclear. This CDR3 has 13 residues. Germline V gene lookup returns CDR1 MGHDK and CDR2 SYGVNS. V was cut by 10 bases and J by 1 base, with 14 bases left in between.

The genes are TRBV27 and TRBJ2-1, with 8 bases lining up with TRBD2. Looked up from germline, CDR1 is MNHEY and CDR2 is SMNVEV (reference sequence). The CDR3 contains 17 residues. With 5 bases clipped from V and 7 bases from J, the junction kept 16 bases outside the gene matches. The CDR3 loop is CASSTLGAGGLWNEQFF. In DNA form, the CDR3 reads TGTGCCAGCAGTACCCTAGGGGCGGGAGGACTATGGAATGAGCAGTTCTTC.

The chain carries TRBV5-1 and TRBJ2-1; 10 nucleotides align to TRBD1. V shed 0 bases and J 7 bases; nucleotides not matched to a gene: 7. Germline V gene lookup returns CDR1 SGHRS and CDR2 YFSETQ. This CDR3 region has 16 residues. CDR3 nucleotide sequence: TGCGCCAGCAGCTTGGCCGGGACAGGGGTATTAAATGAGCAGTTCTTC. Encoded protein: CASSLAGTGVLNEQFF.

In DNA, the CDR3 is TGTGCCAGCAGCGTAGATCTCGGCGGGAGGAGAGGAAACATTCAGTACTTC. Translation gives CASSVDLGGRRGNIQYF. This sequence joins TRBV9 and TRBJ2-4, with 8 nucleotides matching TRBD2. The junction had 11 bases not matched to a gene; V was cut back by 0 bases and J by 6 bases. This CDR3 has 17 residues. Germline assignment: CDR1 SGDLS and CDR2 YYNGEE.

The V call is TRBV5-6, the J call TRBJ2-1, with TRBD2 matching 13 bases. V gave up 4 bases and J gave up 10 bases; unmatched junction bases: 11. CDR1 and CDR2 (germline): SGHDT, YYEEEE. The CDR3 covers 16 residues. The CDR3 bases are TGTGCCAGCAGCGCCGGGACTAGCGGGGTCTATGGGGAGCAGTTCTTC. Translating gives CASSAGTSGVYGEQFF.

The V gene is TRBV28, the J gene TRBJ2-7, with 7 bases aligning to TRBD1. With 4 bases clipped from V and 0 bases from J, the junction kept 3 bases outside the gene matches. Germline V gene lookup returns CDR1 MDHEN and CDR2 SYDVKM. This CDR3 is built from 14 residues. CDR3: CASSSGQDSYEQYF. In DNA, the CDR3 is TGTGCCAGCAGTTCCGGACAGGACTCCTACGAGCAGTACTTC.

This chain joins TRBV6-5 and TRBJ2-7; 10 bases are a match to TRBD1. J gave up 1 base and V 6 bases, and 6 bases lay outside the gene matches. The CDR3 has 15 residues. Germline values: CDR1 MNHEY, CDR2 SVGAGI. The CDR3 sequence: CASSLGQGTSYEQYF. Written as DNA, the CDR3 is TGTGCCAGCAGCTTGGGACAGGGGACTTCCTACGAGCAGTACTTC.